This record covers a single T cell receptor beta chain. The antigen is not known. The data belong to a study of memory B cells and T cells in multiple sclerosis. Assay: immunoSEQ multiplex PCR; the TCRdb copy retains only in-frame clones and omits some. The sample has approximately 32,000 clones, more than 75% seen once. After stimulus-free culture, autoproliferating CFSE-dim and non-proliferating CFSE-high T cells were sequenced separately. Replicate wells were pooled after 7 days of stimulus-free culture of 45 million to 50 million CFSE-labeled PBMCs. There are 14 residues in the CDR3. Trimming cost V 3 bases and J 1 base, with 9 bases left between them. The germline V gene has CDR1 SNHLY and CDR2 FYNNEI.

The receptor's source is a human donor with multiple sclerosis. The chain uses TRBV2 and TRBJ2-5; no clear D. Sequenced: PBMCs from blood kept in culture. The CDR3 is CASSDRVLQETQYF. As DNA, the CDR3 is TGTGCCAGCAGTGATCGGGTTCTCCAAGAGACCCAGTACTTC.